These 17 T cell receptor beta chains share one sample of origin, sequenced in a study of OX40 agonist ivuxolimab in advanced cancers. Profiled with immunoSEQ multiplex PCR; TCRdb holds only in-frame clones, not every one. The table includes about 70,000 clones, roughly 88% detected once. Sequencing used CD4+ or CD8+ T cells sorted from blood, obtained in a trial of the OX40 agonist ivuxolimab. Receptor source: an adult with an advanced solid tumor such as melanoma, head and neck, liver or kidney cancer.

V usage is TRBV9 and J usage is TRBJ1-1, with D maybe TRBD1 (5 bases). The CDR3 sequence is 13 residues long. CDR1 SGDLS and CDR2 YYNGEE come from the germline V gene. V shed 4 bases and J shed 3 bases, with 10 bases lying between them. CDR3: CASSFGTDTEAFF. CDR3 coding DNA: TGTGCCAGCAGCTTCGGGACGGACACTGAAGCTTTCTTT.

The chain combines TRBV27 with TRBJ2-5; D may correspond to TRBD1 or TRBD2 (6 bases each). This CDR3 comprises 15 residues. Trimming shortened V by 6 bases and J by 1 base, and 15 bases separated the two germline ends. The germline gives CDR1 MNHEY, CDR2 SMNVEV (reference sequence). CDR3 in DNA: TGTGCCAGCAGCGGAGGGGGAATTGTCCAAGAGACCCAGTACTTC. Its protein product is CASSGGGIVQETQYF.

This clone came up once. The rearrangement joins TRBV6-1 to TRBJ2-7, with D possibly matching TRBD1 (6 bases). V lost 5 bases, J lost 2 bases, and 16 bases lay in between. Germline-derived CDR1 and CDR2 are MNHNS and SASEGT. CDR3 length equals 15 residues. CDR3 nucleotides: TGTGCCAGCAGTTCTGGGATGGACAGACCCTACGAGCAGTACTTC. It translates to CASSSGMDRPYEQYF.

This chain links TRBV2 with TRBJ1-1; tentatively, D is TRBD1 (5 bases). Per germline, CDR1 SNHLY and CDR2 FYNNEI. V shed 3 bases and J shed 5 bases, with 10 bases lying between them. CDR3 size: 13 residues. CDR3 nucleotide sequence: TGTGCCAGCAGTGACCTTCGGGGGACTGAAGCTTTCTTT. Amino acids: CASSDLRGTEAFF.

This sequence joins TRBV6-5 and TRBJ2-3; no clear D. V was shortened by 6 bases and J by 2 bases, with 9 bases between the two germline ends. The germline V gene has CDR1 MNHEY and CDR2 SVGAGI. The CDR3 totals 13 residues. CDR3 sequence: CASRRPYTDTQYF. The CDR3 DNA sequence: TGTGCCAGCAGACGACCGTACACAGATACGCAGTATTTT.

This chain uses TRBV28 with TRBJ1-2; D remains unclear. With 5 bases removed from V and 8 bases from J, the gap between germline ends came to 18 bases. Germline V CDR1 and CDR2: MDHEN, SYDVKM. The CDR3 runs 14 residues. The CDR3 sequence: CASSALGRDLGYTF. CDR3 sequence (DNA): TGTGCCAGCAGTGCCCTCGGGAGGGATCTAGGCTACACCTTC.

DNA for the CDR3: TGCGCCAGCAGCCGGACAGGGGACACTGAAGCTTTCTTT. It yields the protein CASSRTGDTEAFF. The genes are TRBV5-1 and TRBJ1-1, with TRBD1 matching over 9 bases. Per the germline V gene, CDR1 is SGHRS and CDR2 is YFSETQ. The CDR3 is made up of 13 amino acids. V was pared by 4 bases and J by 3 bases, with 1 base of the junction left unmatched.

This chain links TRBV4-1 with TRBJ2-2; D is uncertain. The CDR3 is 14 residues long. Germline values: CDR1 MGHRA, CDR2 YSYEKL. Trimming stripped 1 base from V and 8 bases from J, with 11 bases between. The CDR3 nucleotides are TGCGCCAGCAGCCAAGTAAACACCAAAGGGGAGCTGTTTTTT. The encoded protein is CASSQVNTKGELFF.

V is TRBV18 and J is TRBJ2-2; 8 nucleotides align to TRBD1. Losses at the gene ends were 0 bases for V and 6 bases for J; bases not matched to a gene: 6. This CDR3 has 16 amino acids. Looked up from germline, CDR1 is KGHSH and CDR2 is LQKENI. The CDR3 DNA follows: TGTGCCAGCTCACCACCAGAACAGGGGGGTGCCGGGGAGCTGTTTTTT. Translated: CASSPPEQGGAGELFF.

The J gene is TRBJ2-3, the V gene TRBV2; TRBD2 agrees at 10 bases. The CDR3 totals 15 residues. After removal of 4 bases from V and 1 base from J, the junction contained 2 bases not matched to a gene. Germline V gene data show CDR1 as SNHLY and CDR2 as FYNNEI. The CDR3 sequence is CASSVSGRGTDTQYF. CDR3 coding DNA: TGTGCCAGCAGTGTGAGCGGGAGGGGCACAGATACGCAGTATTTT.

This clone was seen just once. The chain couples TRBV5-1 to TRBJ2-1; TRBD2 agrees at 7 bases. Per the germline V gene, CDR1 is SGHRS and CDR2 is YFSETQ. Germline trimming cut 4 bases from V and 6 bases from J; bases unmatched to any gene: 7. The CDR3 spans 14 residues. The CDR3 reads CASSLRTRGNEQFF. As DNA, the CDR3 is TGCGCCAGCAGCCTACGGACTAGAGGCAATGAGCAGTTCTTC. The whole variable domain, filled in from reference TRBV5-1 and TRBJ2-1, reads KAGVTQTPRYLIKTRGQQVTLSCSPISGHRSVSWYQQTPGQGLQFLFEYFSETQRNKGNFPGRFSGRQFSNSRSEMNVSTLELGDSALYLCASSLRTRGNEQFFGPGTRLTVL.

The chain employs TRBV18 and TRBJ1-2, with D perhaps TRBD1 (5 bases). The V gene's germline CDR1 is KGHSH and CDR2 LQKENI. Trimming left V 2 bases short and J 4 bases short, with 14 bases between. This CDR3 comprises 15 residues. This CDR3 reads CASSPSGGSRYGYTF. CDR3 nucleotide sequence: TGTGCCAGCTCACCATCCGGGGGGTCCCGCTATGGCTACACCTTC.

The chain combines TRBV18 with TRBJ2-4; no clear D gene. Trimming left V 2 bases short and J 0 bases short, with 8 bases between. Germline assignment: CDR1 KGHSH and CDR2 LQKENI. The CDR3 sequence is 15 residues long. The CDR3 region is CASSPGELAKNIQYF. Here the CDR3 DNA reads TGTGCCAGCTCACCAGGCGAGTTAGCCAAAAACATTCAGTACTTC. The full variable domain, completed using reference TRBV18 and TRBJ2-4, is NAGVMQNPRHLVRRRGQEARLRCSPMKGHSHVYWYRQLPEEGLKFMVYLQKENIIDESGMPKERFSAEFPKEGPSILRIQQVVRGDSAAYFCASSPGELAKNIQYFGAGTRLSVL.

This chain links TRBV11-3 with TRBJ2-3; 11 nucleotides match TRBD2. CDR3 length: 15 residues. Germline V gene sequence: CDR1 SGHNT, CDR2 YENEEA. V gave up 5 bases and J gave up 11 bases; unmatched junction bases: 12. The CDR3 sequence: CASSRSLAGGPGQYF. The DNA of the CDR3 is TGTGCCAGCAGCCGATCTTTAGCGGGAGGGCCGGGGCAGTATTTT. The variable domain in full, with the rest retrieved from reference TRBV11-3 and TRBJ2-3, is EAGVVQSPRYKIIEKKQPVAFWCNPISGHNTLYWYLQNLGQGPELLIRYENEEAVDDSQLPKDRFSAERLKGVDSTLKIQPAELGDSAVYLCASSRSLAGGPGQYFGPGTRLTVL.

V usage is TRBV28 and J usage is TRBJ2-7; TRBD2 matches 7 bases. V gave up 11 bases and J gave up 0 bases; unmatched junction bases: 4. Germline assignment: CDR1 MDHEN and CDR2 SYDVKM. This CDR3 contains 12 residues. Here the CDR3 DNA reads TGTGCCTCCCAGCGGGACTCCTACGAGCAGTACTTC. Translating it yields CASQRDSYEQYF.

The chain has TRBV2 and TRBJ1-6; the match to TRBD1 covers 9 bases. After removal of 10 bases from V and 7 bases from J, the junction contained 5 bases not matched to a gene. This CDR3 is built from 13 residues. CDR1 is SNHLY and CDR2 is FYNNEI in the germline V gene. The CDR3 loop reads CATQGQGNSPLHF. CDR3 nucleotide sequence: TGTGCCACCCAGGGACAGGGAAATTCACCCCTCCACTTT. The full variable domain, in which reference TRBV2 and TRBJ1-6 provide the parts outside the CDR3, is EPEVTQTPSHQVTQMGQEVILRCVPISNHLYFYWYRQILGQKVEFLVSFYNNEISEKSEIFDDQFSVERPDGSNFTLKIRSTKLEDSAMYFCATQGQGNSPLHFGNGTRLTVT.

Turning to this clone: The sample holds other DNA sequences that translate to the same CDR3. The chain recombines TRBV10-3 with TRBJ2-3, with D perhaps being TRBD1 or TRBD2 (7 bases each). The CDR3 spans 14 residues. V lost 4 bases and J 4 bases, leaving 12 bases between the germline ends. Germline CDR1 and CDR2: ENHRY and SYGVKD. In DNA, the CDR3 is TGTGCCATCAGTGGCGCAGGGGGGGCAGATACGCAGTATTTT. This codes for CAISGAGGADTQYF.